The 8 T cell receptor beta chains below all came from one sample that was sequenced in a study of human thymus T cells. The protocol was immunoSEQ multiplex PCR, while the TCRdb copy is restricted to in-frame clones and leaves out a portion. The sample records about 78,000 clones, 95% to 98% being singletons. During corrective heart surgery, resections were taken, and the thymus tissue came from them. Sequenced input: thymus tissue. Every receptor here comes from a boy younger than two with a congenital heart defect but otherwise immunologically healthy.

The V gene is TRBV19, the J gene TRBJ1-6; D remains unclear. CDR1 and CDR2 (germline): LNHDA, SQIVND (reference sequence). V was clipped by 6 bases and J by 12 bases, with 18 bases between them. This CDR3 contains 14 residues. The CDR3 nucleotides are TGTGCCAGTAGGGGTGAGACGGATAGACTACCCCTCCACTTT. Protein: CASRGETDRLPLHF. The full variable domain, its missing parts supplied by reference TRBV19 and TRBJ1-6, is DGGITQSPKYLFRKEGQNVTLSCEQNLNHDAMYWYRQDPGQGLRLIYYSQIVNDFQKGDIAEGYSVSREKKESFPLTVTSAQKNPTAFYLCASRGETDRLPLHFGNGTRLTVT.

The chain employs TRBV5-4 and TRBJ2-2; 9 bases align to TRBD1. There are 19 residues in the CDR3. CDR1 and CDR2 (germline): SGHNT, YYREEE (reference sequence). V was pared by 4 bases and J by 0 bases, with 13 bases of the junction left unmatched. CDR3 DNA sequence: TGTGCCAGCAGCCAGGCCGGGACAGGGCGACCTTCGAACACCGGGGAGCTGTTTTTT. Amino acid sequence: CASSQAGTGRPSNTGELFF.

The J gene is TRBJ2-2, the V gene TRBV10-2, with 7 bases that match TRBD2. In germline, CDR1 is WSHSY, CDR2 SAAADI. V was pared by 2 bases and J by 2 bases, with 11 bases of the junction left unmatched. CDR3 length: 18 amino acids. The CDR3 protein is CASSEVEGREANTGELFF. The DNA of the CDR3 is TGCGCCAGCAGTGAGGTGGAAGGGAGGGAGGCCAACACCGGGGAGCTGTTTTTT.

V and J are TRBV27 and TRBJ2-3; 9 bases fit TRBD2. With 4 bases clipped from V and 2 bases from J, the junction kept 7 bases outside the gene matches. The germline V gene encodes CDR1 MNHEY and CDR2 SMNVEV (reference sequence). There are 16 residues in the CDR3. The CDR3 here is CASSSSSGANTDTQYF. DNA for the CDR3: TGTGCCAGCAGTTCCTCTAGCGGGGCGAACACAGATACGCAGTATTTT.

This rearrangement joins TRBV7-9 to TRBJ1-2, with TRBD1 matching over 10 bases. Germline CDR1 reads SEHNR; CDR2 reads FQNEAQ (reference sequence). This CDR3 spans 15 amino acids. The V gene end was trimmed by 4 bases and the J gene end by 1 base; junction bases not matched to a gene: 3. CDR3 sequence (DNA): TGTGCCAGCAGCTCAAGGACAGGGGGTAACTATGGCTACACCTTC. Its translation is CASSSRTGGNYGYTF.

The J gene is TRBJ2-1, the V gene TRBV18, with D perhaps TRBD1 (5 bases). The CDR3 has 18 amino acids. V lost 0 bases to trimming and J lost 1 base, with 16 bases between them. CDR1 and CDR2 (germline): KGHSH, LQKENI. For the CDR3, the DNA is TGTGCCAGCTCACCACCTCGAAGGGGCGCTACTTCCTACAATGAGCAGTTCTTC. This translates into CASSPPRRGATSYNEQFF.

The V and J genes are TRBV5-1 and TRBJ2-1; 7 bases align to TRBD2. The germline V gene encodes CDR1 SGHRS and CDR2 YFSETQ. Germline trimming cut 3 bases from V and 1 base from J; bases unmatched to any gene: 4. The CDR3 has 15 residues. The CDR3: CASSWGDYSYNEQFF. In DNA form, the CDR3 reads TGCGCCAGCAGCTGGGGGGACTATTCCTACAATGAGCAGTTCTTC.

The chain uses TRBV4-1 and TRBJ2-1; maybe TRBD2 (6 bases). Per germline, CDR1 MGHRA and CDR2 YSYEKL. The CDR3 consists of 16 residues. Trimming shortened V by 4 bases and J by 0 bases, and 13 bases separated the two germline ends. CDR3 loop: CASSPLSGSSYNEQFF. In nucleotides, the CDR3 is TGCGCCAGCAGCCCCCTTTCCGGGAGCTCCTACAATGAGCAGTTCTTC.